This entry lists 15 T cell receptor beta chains sequenced from one sample in a study of blood T cells in healthy people across ages. Primed by a sample-barcoded 5' primer and a J-beta primer mix, a second PCR proceeded for about 6 to 12 cycles. One entry per CDR3 protein results from TCRdb running MiXCR on the 5' RACE reads. The repertoire holds under 1,100,000 distinct CDR3 sequences, with around 25% as singletons. The sample was also reused in another study, on T cells of mothers and their children.

The material sequenced was blood. These receptors all come from a girl aged 2 to 9 in good health.

V is TRBV6-2 or TRBV6-3 and J is TRBJ2-1; D may be TRBD1 (6 bases). The CDR3 consists of 16 residues. Germline V gene data show CDR1 as MNHEY and CDR2 as SVGEGT. The germline V and J ends were trimmed by 2 bases and 0 bases, with 11 bases remaining between them. The CDR3 reads CASSYTDRSSYNEQFF. CDR3 coding DNA: TGTGCCAGCAGTTACACCGACAGGAGCTCCTACAATGAGCAGTTCTTC.

Here the CDR3 DNA reads TGTGCCAGCAGCTTAGGAACAGGGCCAAACTATGGCTACACCTTC. This encodes CASSLGTGPNYGYTF. This chain links TRBV11-2 with TRBJ1-2; D perhaps matches TRBD1 (6 bases). This CDR3 is 15 amino acids long. V was cut by 1 base and J by 2 bases, with 11 bases left in between. Per germline, CDR1 SGHAT and CDR2 FQNNGV. The full variable domain, in which reference TRBV11-2 and TRBJ1-2 provide the parts outside the CDR3, is EAGVAQSPRYKIIEKRQSVAFWCNPISGHATLYWYQQILGQGPKLLIQFQNNGVVDDSQLPKDRFSAERLKGVDSTLKIQPAKLEDSAVYLCASSLGTGPNYGYTFGSGTRLTVV.

This clonotype came up a few times. The chain carries TRBV18 and TRBJ1-5; no clear D gene. The CDR3 length is 16 residues. Germline CDR1 reads KGHSH; CDR2 reads LQKENI. Trimming took off 3 bases at V and 4 bases at J, with 16 bases between the two ends. The CDR3 DNA reads TGTGCCAGCTCACCGTTGTCCTCGGACCATAATCAGCCCCAGCATTTT. It encodes CASSPLSSDHNQPQHF. Looking up the rest from reference TRBV18 and TRBJ1-5 gives the full variable domain: NAGVMQNPRHLVRRRGQEARLRCSPMKGHSHVYWYRQLPEEGLKFMVYLQKENIIDESGMPKERFSAEFPKEGPSILRIQQVVRGDSAAYFCASSPLSSDHNQPQHFGDGTRLSIL.

A few counts support this clonotype. The gene calls are TRBV29-1 and TRBJ1-2; D gene unclear. The CDR3 has 12 residues. The V end was cut by 2 bases, the J end by 5 bases, with 9 bases between. CDR1 is SQVTM, CDR2 ANQGSEA, per germline. CDR3 protein: CSVERRAYGYTF. The DNA of the CDR3 is TGCAGCGTTGAAAGACGGGCATATGGCTACACCTTC.

The chain carries TRBV24-1 and TRBJ2-3; the D is unclear. Looked up from germline, CDR1 is KGHDR and CDR2 is SFDVKD. The CDR3 is 17 residues long. V was clipped by 0 bases and J by 4 bases, with 16 bases between them. The DNA for the CDR3 is TGTGCCACCAGTGATTTGGGTCGTGGAGTACCATCAGATACGCAGTATTTT. Translated: CATSDLGRGVPSDTQYF.

A word on this clonotype: At one end the junction does not follow the germline gene, possibly because of a read error. The chain uses TRBV6-2 or TRBV6-3 and TRBJ2-1; D could derive from TRBD1 or TRBD2 (5 bases each). CDR1 and CDR2 (germline): MNHEY, SVGEGT. CDR3 length: 14 amino acids. CDR3 region: CASSYGTSSNGQFF. Here the CDR3 DNA reads TGTGCCAGCAGTTACGGGACGTCAAGCAATGGGCAGTTCTTC.

The genes are TRBV20-1 and TRBJ2-5, with 9 nucleotides matching TRBD1. Looked up from germline, CDR1 is DFQATT and CDR2 is SNEGSKA (reference sequence). CDR3 length equals 15 residues. The ends lost 5 bases at V and 7 bases at J; junction bases unmatched: 14. The CDR3 coding sequence is TGCAGTGCTCCCCCCAACGGGACAGGGCGGGGGACCCAGTACTTC. Residues: CSAPPNGTGRGTQYF.

This clonotype was observed a handful of times. This rearrangement joins TRBV29-1 to TRBJ2-5, with D perhaps matching TRBD1 or TRBD2 (5 bases each). Germline values: CDR1 SQVTM, CDR2 ANQGSEA. V was cut by 6 bases and J by 10 bases, with 18 bases left in between. The CDR3 is 12 residues long. The DNA of the CDR3 is TGCAGCGTGGGGGACCCTTTCTCATTCCAGTACTTC. Translating gives CSVGDPFSFQYF.

This clonotype was seen a handful of times. The chain couples TRBV20-1 to TRBJ2-7; D is ambiguous. The ends were cut back, 6 bases at V and 0 bases at J, with 12 bases in the middle. This CDR3 contains 13 residues. CDR1 and CDR2 from the germline V gene are DFQATT and SNEGSKA (reference sequence). This CDR3 reads CSATPQSSYEQYF. The DNA for the CDR3 is TGCAGTGCCACTCCGCAAAGCTCCTACGAGCAGTACTTC.

This clonotype was seen ten or more times. The gene calls are TRBV4-1 and TRBJ2-7; no reliable D call. Germline loops: CDR1 MGHRA, CDR2 YSYEKL. Trimming cost V 1 base and J 1 base, with 8 bases left between them. CDR3 length: 14 amino acids. CDR3 loop: CASSQVAGSYEQYF. In DNA, the CDR3 is TGCGCCAGCAGCCAAGTGGCAGGATCCTACGAGCAGTACTTC.

J is TRBJ2-7 and V is TRBV6-1, with D possibly being TRBD2 (6 bases). With 5 bases removed from V and 2 bases from J, the gap between germline ends came to 13 bases. CDR1 and CDR2 from the germline V gene are MNHNS and SASEGT. The CDR3 contains 14 residues. CDR3 region: CASSQRDSPYEQYF. The DNA for the CDR3 is TGTGCCAGCAGTCAACGGGACTCCCCCTACGAGCAGTACTTC.

This clonotype was picked up a small number of times. The rearrangement uses TRBV10-3 and TRBJ2-5, with TRBD1 matching over 7 bases. This CDR3 contains 13 residues. The germline V gene has CDR1 ENHRY and CDR2 SYGVKD. With 6 bases clipped from V and 3 bases from J, the junction kept 4 bases outside the gene matches. CDR3 protein: CAIRATGEETQYF. In nucleotides, the CDR3 is TGTGCCATCAGGGCAACAGGGGAAGAGACCCAGTACTTC.

Written as DNA, the CDR3 is TGTGCCACCAGCAGAGATAGTTCGGGGAGGATCACTGAAGCTTTCTTT. Amino acid sequence: CATSRDSSGRITEAFF. The V and J genes are TRBV15 and TRBJ1-1; D is unclear. Trimming cost V 0 bases and J 4 bases, with 15 bases left between them. Germline V gene sequence: CDR1 LNHNV, CDR2 YYDKDF (reference sequence). This CDR3 has 16 residues.

This clonotype was counted between two and nine times. The V call is TRBV6-4, the J call TRBJ2-3, with TRBD2 matching over 10 bases. The CDR3 is 16 residues long. V lost 5 bases and J lost 1; bases outside the gene matches: 6. The germline V gene has CDR1 MRHNA and CDR2 SNTAGT. CDR3 in amino acids: CASSPTTSGGTDTQYF. In DNA, the CDR3 is TGTGCCAGCAGTCCCACAACTAGCGGGGGCACAGATACGCAGTATTTT.

Note on this clonotype: At one of its ends the junction is not consistent with the germline gene, which may arise from a read error. The CDR3 reads CASSLDSISKFF. The CDR3 DNA sequence: TGCGCCAGCAGCCTGGACTCGATAAGTAAGTTCTTC. The chain joins TRBV4-1 to TRBJ2-5; a weak D match, TRBD2 (5 bases). CDR1 MGHRA and CDR2 YSYEKL come from the germline V gene. This CDR3 contains 12 residues.